The 32 T cell receptor beta chains given below trace back to one sample, sequenced in a study of blood T cell repertoires in COVID-19. Using immunoSEQ multiplex PCR, the repertoire was profiled, and TCRdb retains in-frame clones only, with some absent. The sample lists roughly 120,000 clones; more than 75% were seen once. Sample: peripheral blood. These receptors came from a man in his sixties with COVID-19, enrolled during active disease.

V and J are TRBV5-6 and TRBJ2-7, with 8 bases lining up with TRBD1. This CDR3 comprises 16 residues. J lost 0 bases, V lost 1 base, and 6 bases had no gene match. Germline V gene lookup returns CDR1 SGHDT and CDR2 YYEEEE. The CDR3 DNA sequence: TGTGCCAGCAGCTTGCCGGGACAGGTTATCTCCTACGAGCAGTACTTC. It specifies CASSLPGQVISYEQYF.

The rearrangement uses TRBV10-3 and TRBJ2-7; 8 positions match TRBD2. The V gene's germline CDR1 is ENHRY and CDR2 SYGVKD. The CDR3 is 16 residues long. V shed 2 bases, J shed 4 bases, and the junction held 10 bases outside the gene matches. The CDR3 loop reads CAISENRAGAAYEQYF. The CDR3 region has the DNA TGTGCCATCAGTGAGAATCGAGCGGGAGCTGCGTACGAGCAGTACTTC.

The rearrangement links TRBV29-1 to TRBJ2-7; 7 nucleotides line up with TRBD2. Germline V gives CDR1 SQVTM, CDR2 ANQGSEA. The CDR3 covers 8 residues. The V segment lost 4 bases and the J segment 13 bases; nucleotides outside the gene matches: 1. For the CDR3, the DNA is TGCAGCGTTGGGGAGGGATACTTC. Protein sequence: CSVGEGYF.

The V gene is TRBV6-1, the J gene TRBJ2-1; 7 nucleotides match TRBD2. Germline V CDR1 and CDR2: MNHNS, SASEGT. With V trimmed by 0 bases and J by 7 bases, 12 bases remained unmatched. This CDR3 spans 17 amino acids. This chain's CDR3 is CASSEAHDGGSRNEQFF. In nucleotides, the CDR3 is TGTGCCAGCAGTGAAGCGCATGATGGCGGGAGTCGTAATGAGCAGTTCTTC.

The V and J genes are TRBV4-1 and TRBJ1-2; TRBD1 agrees at 7 bases. CDR3 length: 15 residues. V lost 4 bases and J lost 4; bases outside the gene matches: 9. Germline values: CDR1 MGHRA, CDR2 YSYEKL. The CDR3: CASSLETTGSYGYTF. The CDR3 coding sequence is TGCGCCAGCAGCCTCGAGACGACAGGGAGCTATGGCTACACCTTC.

The V gene is TRBV6-1, the J gene TRBJ1-4; D is uncertain. Germline V lookup: CDR1 MNHNS, CDR2 SASEGT. The CDR3 runs to 14 residues. V shed 3 bases and J shed 8 bases, with 13 bases lying between them. CDR3 residues: CASSEWVRGEKLFF. The CDR3 bases are TGTGCCAGCAGTGAGTGGGTCCGAGGCGAAAAACTGTTTTTT.

The rearrangement links TRBV14 to TRBJ2-1, with a possible D match to TRBD1 (6 bases). Germline V gene sequence: CDR1 SGHDN, CDR2 FVKESK. V lost 0 bases and J lost 9, with 9 bases in between. The CDR3 contains 13 residues. The CDR3 here is CASSQEQGSEQFF. The CDR3 nucleotides read TGTGCCAGCAGCCAAGAACAGGGATCTGAGCAGTTCTTC.

The chain carries TRBV19 and TRBJ2-1; 13 bases are shared with TRBD2. Germline CDR1 and CDR2: LNHDA and SQIVND (reference sequence). Losses at the gene ends were 9 bases for V and 3 bases for J; bases not matched to a gene: 5. The CDR3 is 15 residues long. The CDR3 is CASGLAGVGYNEQFF. The CDR3 nucleotides read TGTGCCAGCGGACTAGCGGGAGTGGGCTACAATGAGCAGTTCTTC. Combining the CDR3 with reference TRBV19 and TRBJ2-1 gives the whole variable domain DGGITQSPKYLFRKEGQNVTLSCEQNLNHDAMYWYRQDPGQGLRLIYYSQIVNDFQKGDIAEGYSVSREKKESFPLTVTSAQKNPTAFYLCASGLAGVGYNEQFFGPGTRLTVL.

The V gene is TRBV24-1, the J gene TRBJ2-6; 7 nucleotides agree with TRBD1. CDR3 size: 15 residues. CDR1 is KGHDR, CDR2 SFDVKD, per germline. V lost 6 bases and J lost 0; bases outside the gene matches: 1. CDR3 DNA: TGTGCCACCAGTACAGGGGTCTCTGGGGCCAACGTCCTGACTTTC. The encoded protein is CATSTGVSGANVLTF.

The rearrangement joins TRBV4-2 to TRBJ2-3; 11 bases are a match to TRBD2. J gave up 6 bases and V 0 bases, and 11 bases lay outside the gene matches. The CDR3 extends over 18 amino acids. Germline V gene lookup returns CDR1 LGHNA and CDR2 YNFKEQ. CDR3 in amino acids: CASSQDSLGLAGGDTQYF. CDR3 DNA sequence: TGTGCCAGCAGCCAAGATAGTTTGGGGCTAGCGGGAGGTGATACGCAGTATTTT.

This chain's CDR3 is CASSRQGMNTEAFF. In DNA, the CDR3 is TGTGCCAGCAGTAGACAGGGAATGAACACTGAAGCTTTCTTT. The chain links TRBV2 to TRBJ1-1; TRBD1 matches 7 bases. The CDR3 consists of 14 residues. J was trimmed by 0 bases and V by 5 bases; bases with no gene match: 3. Germline CDR1 and CDR2: SNHLY and FYNNEI.

The chain combines TRBV25-1 with TRBJ1-2, with D perhaps matching TRBD1 (6 bases). V lost 0 bases, J lost 8 bases, and 10 bases lay in between. Germline V lookup: CDR1 MGHDK, CDR2 SYGVNS. This CDR3 has 13 amino acids. The CDR3 DNA reads TGTGCCAGCAGTGAATATAGGGGGAGCGGCTACACCTTC. As protein: CASSEYRGSGYTF.

CDR3 sequence: CASSSSTGTIGNEQFF. DNA for the CDR3: TGCGCCAGCAGCTCCTCTACAGGGACGATTGGAAATGAGCAGTTCTTC. This chain joins TRBV5-1 and TRBJ2-1; tentative D call: TRBD1 (6 bases). Germline V gene sequence: CDR1 SGHRS, CDR2 YFSETQ. The ends were cut back, 3 bases at V and 7 bases at J, with 20 bases in the middle. There are 16 residues in the CDR3. Full variable domain (outside the CDR3, taken from reference TRBV5-1 and TRBJ2-1): KAGVTQTPRYLIKTRGQQVTLSCSPISGHRSVSWYQQTPGQGLQFLFEYFSETQRNKGNFPGRFSGRQFSNSRSEMNVSTLELGDSALYLCASSSSTGTIGNEQFFGPGTRLTVL.

The genes are TRBV27 and TRBJ2-1; TRBD1 aligns across 10 bases. Germline V gene sequence: CDR1 MNHEY, CDR2 SMNVEV (reference sequence). With V trimmed by 0 bases and J by 6 bases, 5 bases remained unmatched. This CDR3 comprises 16 residues. The CDR3 nucleotides read TGTGCCAGCAGTTTATCGGGGGGACAGGGGATCAATGAGCAGTTCTTC. Residues: CASSLSGGQGINEQFF.

This chain joins TRBV6-6 and TRBJ1-6; D not certain. This CDR3 contains 12 residues. V was shortened by 5 bases and J by 13 bases, with 12 bases between the two germline ends. Germline loops: CDR1 MNHNY, CDR2 SVGAGI (reference sequence). CDR3 sequence (DNA): TGTGCCAGCAGTCCCGACTGGGAGCCCCTCCACTTT. Protein: CASSPDWEPLHF.

J is TRBJ1-1 and V is TRBV30, with D maybe TRBD1 (5 bases). Germline V CDR1 and CDR2: GTSNPN, SVGIG (reference sequence). The ends were cut back, 4 bases at V and 0 bases at J, with 9 bases in the middle. The CDR3 runs to 13 residues. CDR3 DNA sequence: TGTGCCTGGAAACAGACAGTGAACACTGAAGCTTTCTTT. The encoded protein is CAWKQTVNTEAFF. The full variable domain, with the rest looked up from reference TRBV30 and TRBJ1-1, is SQTIHQWPATLVQPVGSPLSLECTVEGTSNPNLYWYRQAAGRGLQLLFYSVGIGQISSEVPQNLSASRPQDRQFILSSKKLLLSDSGFYLCAWKQTVNTEAFFGQGTRLTVV.

Of note for this clone: Other nucleotide sequences from this sample produce the same CDR3. The chain links TRBV9 to TRBJ2-1; 8 nucleotides match TRBD1. V dropped 3 bases and J dropped 0; count of bases not matched to a gene: 2. CDR1 and CDR2 from the germline V gene are SGDLS and YYNGEE. This CDR3 has 15 amino acids. DNA for the CDR3: TGTGCCAGCAGCGCTACAGGGGGCTCCTACAATGAGCAGTTCTTC. It yields the protein CASSATGGSYNEQFF.

The V and J genes are TRBV4-3 and TRBJ1-1; no clear D gene. CDR1 and CDR2 (germline): LGHNA, YSLEER. CDR3 size: 15 residues. Trimming removed 1 base at V and 2 bases at J, with 11 bases between. For the CDR3, the DNA is TGCGCCAGCAGCCAAGGAGGAGGCGGAAACACTGAAGCTTTCTTT. Its translation is CASSQGGGGNTEAFF.

The chain combines TRBV6-4 with TRBJ2-3; D is perhaps TRBD2 (5 bases). Germline-derived CDR1 and CDR2 are MRHNA and SNTAGT. The germline V and J ends were trimmed by 0 bases and 1 base, with 8 bases remaining between them. The CDR3 loop spans 15 amino acids. Here the CDR3 DNA reads TGTGCCAGCAGTGACTCTAGCGCCCGCACAGATACGCAGTATTTT. Its protein is CASSDSSARTDTQYF.

This clone showed up just once. This chain links TRBV10-3 with TRBJ2-7; tentative D call: TRBD2 (5 bases). In germline, CDR1 is ENHRY, CDR2 SYGVKD. The CDR3 is made up of 13 amino acids. The V gene lost 8 bases and the J gene lost 0 bases, with 11 bases spanning the gap. CDR3 protein: CAIGRGSSYEQYF. The CDR3 nucleotides read TGTGCCATCGGACGGGGAAGCTCCTACGAGCAGTACTTC.

The chain has TRBV11-3 and TRBJ2-6; 7 bases are a match to TRBD2. Germline V gives CDR1 SGHNT, CDR2 YENEEA. The CDR3 has 15 residues. J was trimmed by 2 bases and V by 7 bases; bases with no gene match: 5. The CDR3 protein is CASNGRTAGANVLTF. The CDR3 nucleotides read TGTGCCAGCAACGGGAGGACGGCTGGGGCCAACGTCCTGACTTTC.

V gene TRBV18 combines with J gene TRBJ2-1; D unresolved. Trimming shortened V by 8 bases and J by 2 bases, and 13 bases separated the two germline ends. Germline-derived CDR1 and CDR2 are KGHSH and LQKENI. CDR3 length: 14 residues. The CDR3 loop is CASHSSEPYNEQFF. DNA of the CDR3: TGTGCCAGCCATAGCTCTGAACCCTACAATGAGCAGTTCTTC.

The rearrangement links TRBV18 to TRBJ1-2, with D tentatively TRBD1 (5 bases). The CDR3 has 17 residues. Germline V gene lookup returns CDR1 KGHSH and CDR2 LQKENI. V dropped 2 bases and J dropped 8 bases, with 24 bases sitting between them. The CDR3 region has the DNA TGTGCCAGCTCACCAACTAATCAGGACACACTAAAAGGAGGCTACACCTTC. This gives the protein CASSPTNQDTLKGGYTF.

This clone was recorded only once. This chain joins TRBV2 and TRBJ2-3, with D perhaps TRBD1 (7 bases). CDR3 size: 14 residues. Trimming cost V 10 bases and J 2 bases, with 16 bases left between them. Per the germline V gene, CDR1 is SNHLY and CDR2 is FYNNEI. The CDR3 region has the DNA TGTGCCATCAGGCAGGGGGGATTCACAGATACGCAGTATTTT. Translation: CAIRQGGFTDTQYF.

The chain couples TRBV27 to TRBJ2-7; TRBD2 matches at 11 bases. The CDR3 extends over 19 amino acids. Looked up from germline, CDR1 is MNHEY and CDR2 is SMNVEV (reference sequence). J gave up 1 base and V 5 bases, and 16 bases lay outside the gene matches. CDR3 amino acids: CASSRRPGTSGTISYEQYF. The CDR3 DNA is TGTGCCAGCAGTCGGCGCCCTGGGACTAGCGGAACTATTTCCTACGAGCAGTACTTC.

DNA for the CDR3: TGTGCCAGCAGCCCCCTACAGGGGGGAGGCACTGAAGCTTTCTTT. Encoded protein: CASSPLQGGGTEAFF. The chain links TRBV7-6 to TRBJ1-1; 8 bases fit TRBD1. CDR1 SGHVS and CDR2 FNYEAQ come from the germline V gene. The length of the CDR3 is 15 residues. Trimming took 5 bases from V and 4 from J; bases not matched to a gene: 9.

This clone came up once. The chain combines TRBV5-8 with TRBJ1-3; D not resolved. This CDR3 region has 13 residues. Between the trimmed V and J ends, which lost 1 base and 4 bases, there was a span of 6 bases. Germline loops: CDR1 SGHTS, CDR2 YDEGEE. The CDR3 DNA reads as TGTGCCAGCAGCTTGTCTCTCGGAAACACCATATATTTT. Protein sequence: CASSLSLGNTIYF. Using reference TRBV5-8 and TRBJ1-3 for the parts outside the CDR3, the full variable domain is EAGVTQSPTHLIKTRGQQATLRCSPISGHTSVYWYQQALGLGLQFLLWYDEGEERNRGNFPPRFSGRQFPNYSSELNVNALELEDSALYLCASSLSLGNTIYFGEGSWLTVV.

This clone was detected once. V gene TRBV7-2 combines with J gene TRBJ1-4; D not certain. Germline loops: CDR1 SGHTA, CDR2 FQGNSA. This CDR3 region has 13 residues. The germline V and J ends were trimmed by 5 bases and 8 bases, with 12 bases remaining between them. The CDR3 sequence: CASSRSRGEKLFF. Written as DNA, the CDR3 is TGTGCCAGCAGCCGGTCTAGAGGGGAAAAACTGTTTTTT.

The chain carries TRBV6-2 or TRBV6-3 and TRBJ2-5; 7 bases are shared with TRBD1. V gave up 5 bases and J gave up 6 bases; unmatched junction bases: 9. This CDR3 has 14 residues. Looked up from germline, CDR1 is MNHEY and CDR2 is SVGEGT. In DNA form, the CDR3 reads TGTGCCAGCAGTACTGGGACGACAGGGCAGACCCAGTACTTC. It codes for CASSTGTTGQTQYF.

The chain couples TRBV5-4 to TRBJ2-2; D gene unclear. Trimming cost V 4 bases and J 6 bases, with 10 bases left between them. This CDR3 is 13 amino acids long. CDR1 and CDR2 (germline): SGHNT, YYREEE (reference sequence). CDR3 sequence reads: CASSPPKPGELFF. In DNA form, the CDR3 reads TGTGCCAGCAGCCCCCCAAAGCCCGGGGAGCTGTTTTTT.

The rearrangement links TRBV29-1 to TRBJ2-7, with 9 bases aligning to TRBD1. Germline V lookup: CDR1 SQVTM, CDR2 ANQGSEA. The CDR3 sequence is 14 residues long. Losses at the gene ends were 6 bases for V and 5 bases for J; bases not matched to a gene: 11. CDR3 coding DNA: TGCAGCGTAGTTCCGGACAGGGGTTTTCACGAGCAGTACTTC. This translates into CSVVPDRGFHEQYF.

The chain joins TRBV21-1 to TRBJ2-1; the table names TRBD2, a call not compared with the DNA. TRBV21-1 is a recognized pseudogene. The CDR3 is made up of 16 amino acids. CDR3 coding DNA: TGTGCCAGCAGCCTAGCCGGGACTCTCTCCTACAATGAGCAGTTCTTC. Translated: CASSLAGTLSYNEQFF.